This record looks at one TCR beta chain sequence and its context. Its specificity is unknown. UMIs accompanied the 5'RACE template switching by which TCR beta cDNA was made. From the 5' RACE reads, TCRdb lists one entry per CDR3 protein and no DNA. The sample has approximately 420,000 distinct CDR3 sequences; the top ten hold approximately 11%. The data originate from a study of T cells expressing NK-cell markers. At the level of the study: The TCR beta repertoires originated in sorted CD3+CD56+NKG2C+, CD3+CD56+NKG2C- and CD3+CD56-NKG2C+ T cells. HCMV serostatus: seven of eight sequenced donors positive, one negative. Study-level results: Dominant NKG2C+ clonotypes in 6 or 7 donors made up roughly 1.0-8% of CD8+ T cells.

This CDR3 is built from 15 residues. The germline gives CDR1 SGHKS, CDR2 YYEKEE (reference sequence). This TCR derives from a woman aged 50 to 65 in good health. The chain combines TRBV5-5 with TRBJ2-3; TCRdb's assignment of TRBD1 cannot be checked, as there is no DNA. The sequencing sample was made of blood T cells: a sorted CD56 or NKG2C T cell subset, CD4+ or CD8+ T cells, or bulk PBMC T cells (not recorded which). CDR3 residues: CASSTEGSTSDTQYF.